The clone carrying this T cell receptor (beta chain) has only one observation. The antigen is not known. This sample was included in a study of CD4 T cells in relation to SARS-CoV-2 and coronaviruses. Germline V lookup: CDR1 SGHTA, CDR2 FQGNSA. V dropped 0 bases and J dropped 6 bases, with 15 bases sitting between them. CDR3 length: 16 amino acids. Overall study findings and caveats: No donor gave both pre-pandemic and post-infection samples.

Naive and memory CD4+ T cell DNA was deep-sequenced without culture. Here immunoSEQ multiplex PCR was the method, and the copy in TCRdb shows in-frame clones only, minus some. Counted here are 30,000 to 45,000 clones, roughly 88% occurring once; the ten biggest clones make up 9.2%. The rearrangement uses TRBV7-2 and TRBJ1-3, with TRBD1 as a possible D gene (6 bases). This clonotype was obtained from an adult with COVID-19. The source material was memory CD4+ T cells from PBMCs. The CDR3 coding sequence is TGTGCCAGCAGCTTAGCTTGGTTGGGGGCTCAAAACACCATATATTTT. Protein sequence: CASSLAWLGAQNTIYF.